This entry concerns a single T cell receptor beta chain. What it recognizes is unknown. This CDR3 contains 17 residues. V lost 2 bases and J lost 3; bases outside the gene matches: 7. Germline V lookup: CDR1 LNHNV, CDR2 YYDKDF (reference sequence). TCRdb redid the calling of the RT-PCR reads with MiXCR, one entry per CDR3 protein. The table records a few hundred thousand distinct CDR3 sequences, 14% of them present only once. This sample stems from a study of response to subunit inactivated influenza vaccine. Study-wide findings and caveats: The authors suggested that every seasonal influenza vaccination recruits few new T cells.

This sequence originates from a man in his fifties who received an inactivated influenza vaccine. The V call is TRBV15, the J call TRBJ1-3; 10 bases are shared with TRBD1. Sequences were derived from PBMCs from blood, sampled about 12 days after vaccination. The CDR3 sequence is CATSRLGQGVNGNTIYF. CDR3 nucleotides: TGTGCCACCAGCAGACTCGGACAGGGGGTAAATGGAAACACCATATATTTT.